This T cell receptor beta chain came from a study of Ad26.COV2.S vaccination and SARS-CoV-2 variants. At the level of the study: Donor got 5x10^10 or 1x10^11 viral particles of Ad26.COV2.S. Regarding the study as a whole: Participants given vaccine showed non-spike TCR breadth similar to that of placebo recipients. Quantification of TCR breadth and depth may have yielded underestimates of total T cell responses.

This CDR3 spans 14 amino acids. CDR1 SGHTA and CDR2 FQGNSA come from the germline V gene. The V end was cut by 3 bases, the J end by 1 base, with 9 bases between. Measured with immunoSEQ multiplex PCR; TCRdb has only the in-frame clones, and not every one. This table has roughly 420,000 clones, roughly 89% appearing once. On this clone: Antigen specificity is unknown.

Treatment in this sample: 19 received Ad26.COV2.S at low or high dose, single or two shots; several received placebo; per-sample allocation not given. Specimens were obtained on day 63 following the first vaccine or placebo injection. Spike of the Wuhan-strain SARS-CoV-2 was expressed by an Ad26 vector, which formed the vaccine. This TCR derives from a person between 18 and 65 years old who received the Ad26.COV2.S COVID-19 vaccine or a placebo. V usage is TRBV7-2 and J usage is TRBJ1-1; D gene ambiguous. The specimen was peripheral blood, collected in a trial of Ad26.COV2.S vaccine versus placebo. The CDR3 reads CASSFLRTNTEAFF. The DNA for the CDR3 is TGTGCCAGCAGCTTTCTAAGGACGAACACTGAAGCTTTCTTT. Together with reference TRBV7-2 and TRBJ1-1, the CDR3 gives the full variable domain: GAGVSQSPSNKVTEKGKDVELRCDPISGHTALYWYRQSLGQGLEFLIYFQGNSAPDKSGLPSDRFSAERTGGSVSTLTIQRTQQEDSAVYLCASSFLRTNTEAFFGQGTRLTVV.